This record concerns one T cell receptor (beta chain) sequence. This specimen belongs to a study of blood T cell repertoires in COVID-19. Study-level background: The United States, Italy and Spain provided the acute and convalescent COVID-19 samples. The analysed material was cDNA or gDNA that came from T cells, B-cell-depleted T cells, or PBMCs.

Libraries were prepared by immunoSEQ multiplex PCR; TCRdb keeps only in-frame clonotypes and omits some of them. This sample yields about 110,000 clones, of which less than 85% are seen a single time; about 3.8% belongs to the top ten. Sequencing was carried out using peripheral blood. This sequence was found in a woman aged 80 or older with acute or convalescent COVID-19.

The chain's CDR3 is CATSRVYGETQYF. Here the CDR3 DNA reads TGTGCCACCAGCAGAGTATACGGGGAGACCCAGTACTTC. This chain uses TRBV15 with TRBJ2-5, with D unclear. Germline V gene lookup returns CDR1 LNHNV and CDR2 YYDKDF (reference sequence). V was cut by 1 base and J by 5 bases, with 8 bases left in between. This CDR3 comprises 13 residues.